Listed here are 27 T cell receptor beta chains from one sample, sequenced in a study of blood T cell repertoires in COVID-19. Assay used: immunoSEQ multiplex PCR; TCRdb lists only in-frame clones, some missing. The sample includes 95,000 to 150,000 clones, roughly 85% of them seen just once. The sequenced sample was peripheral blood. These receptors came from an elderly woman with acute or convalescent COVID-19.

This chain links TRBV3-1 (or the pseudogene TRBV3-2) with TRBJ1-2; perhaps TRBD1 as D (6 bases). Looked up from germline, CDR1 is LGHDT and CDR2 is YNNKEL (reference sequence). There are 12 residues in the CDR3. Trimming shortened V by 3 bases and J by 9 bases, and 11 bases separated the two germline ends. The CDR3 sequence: CASSHKGGSYTF. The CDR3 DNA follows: TGTGCCAGCAGCCATAAAGGGGGTAGCTACACCTTC.

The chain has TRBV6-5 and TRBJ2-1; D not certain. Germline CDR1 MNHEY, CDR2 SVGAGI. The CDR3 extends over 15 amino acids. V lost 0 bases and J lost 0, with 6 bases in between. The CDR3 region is CASSYSESSYNEQFF. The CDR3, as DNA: TGTGCCAGCAGTTACTCGGAGAGCTCCTACAATGAGCAGTTCTTC.

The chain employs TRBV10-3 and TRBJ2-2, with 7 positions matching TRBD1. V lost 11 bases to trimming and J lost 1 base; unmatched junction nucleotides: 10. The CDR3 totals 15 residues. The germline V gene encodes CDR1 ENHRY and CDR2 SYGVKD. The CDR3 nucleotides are TGTGCCGCCCAGGGACAGCTTAAGAACACCGGGGAGCTGTTTTTT. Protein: CAAQGQLKNTGELFF.

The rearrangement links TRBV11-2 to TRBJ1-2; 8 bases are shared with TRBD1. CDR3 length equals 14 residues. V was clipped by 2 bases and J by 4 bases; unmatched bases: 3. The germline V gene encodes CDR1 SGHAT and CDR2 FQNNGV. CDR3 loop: CASSLSDRGYGYTF. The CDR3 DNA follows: TGTGCCAGCAGCTTAAGCGACAGGGGCTATGGCTACACCTTC. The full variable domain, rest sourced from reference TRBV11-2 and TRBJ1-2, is EAGVAQSPRYKIIEKRQSVAFWCNPISGHATLYWYQQILGQGPKLLIQFQNNGVVDDSQLPKDRFSAERLKGVDSTLKIQPAKLEDSAVYLCASSLSDRGYGYTFGSGTRLTVV.

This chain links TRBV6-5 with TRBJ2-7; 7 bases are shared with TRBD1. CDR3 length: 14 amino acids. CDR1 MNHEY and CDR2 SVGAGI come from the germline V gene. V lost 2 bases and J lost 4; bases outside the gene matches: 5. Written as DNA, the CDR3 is TGTGCCAGCAGTTACGGAGGCAGGGGGTACGAGCAGTACTTC. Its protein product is CASSYGGRGYEQYF.

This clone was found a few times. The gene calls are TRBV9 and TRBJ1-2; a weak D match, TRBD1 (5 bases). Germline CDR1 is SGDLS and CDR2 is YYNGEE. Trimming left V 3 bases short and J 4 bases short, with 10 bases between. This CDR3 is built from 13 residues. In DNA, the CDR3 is TGTGCCAGCAGCGCCGGACACATCTATGGCTACACCTTC. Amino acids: CASSAGHIYGYTF.

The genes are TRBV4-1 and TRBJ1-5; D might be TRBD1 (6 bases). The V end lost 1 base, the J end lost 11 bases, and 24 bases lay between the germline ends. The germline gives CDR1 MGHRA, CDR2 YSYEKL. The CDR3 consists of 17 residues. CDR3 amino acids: CASSQVPQGTIHLAQHF. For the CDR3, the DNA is TGCGCCAGCAGCCAAGTCCCCCAGGGGACCATCCATTTGGCCCAGCATTTT.

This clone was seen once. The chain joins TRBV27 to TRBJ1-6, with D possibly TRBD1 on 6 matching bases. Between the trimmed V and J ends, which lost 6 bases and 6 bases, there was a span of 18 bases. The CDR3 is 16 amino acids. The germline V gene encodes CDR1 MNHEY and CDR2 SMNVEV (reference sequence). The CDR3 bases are TGTGCCAGCAGCGCTTGGGGGCGCGGTGGTAATTCACCCCTCCACTTT. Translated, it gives CASSAWGRGGNSPLHF.

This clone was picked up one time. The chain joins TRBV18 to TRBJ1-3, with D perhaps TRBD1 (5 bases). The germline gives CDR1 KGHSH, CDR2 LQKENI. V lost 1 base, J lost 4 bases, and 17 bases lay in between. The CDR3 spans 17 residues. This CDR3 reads CASSPRSRAPLGNTIYF. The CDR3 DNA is TGTGCCAGCTCACCACGAAGCAGGGCTCCCCTCGGAAACACCATATATTTT.

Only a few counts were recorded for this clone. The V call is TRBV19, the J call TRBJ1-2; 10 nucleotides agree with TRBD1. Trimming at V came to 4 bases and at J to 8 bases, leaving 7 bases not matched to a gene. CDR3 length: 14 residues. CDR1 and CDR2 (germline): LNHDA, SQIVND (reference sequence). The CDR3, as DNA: TGTGCCAGTAGTACCAGGGACAGGGGCAAAGGCTACACCTTC. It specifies CASSTRDRGKGYTF. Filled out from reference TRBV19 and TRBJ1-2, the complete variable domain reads DGGITQSPKYLFRKEGQNVTLSCEQNLNHDAMYWYRQDPGQGLRLIYYSQIVNDFQKGDIAEGYSVSREKKESFPLTVTSAQKNPTAFYLCASSTRDRGKGYTFGSGTRLTVV.

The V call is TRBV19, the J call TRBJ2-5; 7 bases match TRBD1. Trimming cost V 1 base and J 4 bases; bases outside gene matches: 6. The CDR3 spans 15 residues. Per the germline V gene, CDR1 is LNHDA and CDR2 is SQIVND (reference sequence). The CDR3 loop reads CASSIARGTGETQYF. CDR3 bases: TGTGCCAGTAGTATAGCCAGGGGGACGGGAGAGACCCAGTACTTC.

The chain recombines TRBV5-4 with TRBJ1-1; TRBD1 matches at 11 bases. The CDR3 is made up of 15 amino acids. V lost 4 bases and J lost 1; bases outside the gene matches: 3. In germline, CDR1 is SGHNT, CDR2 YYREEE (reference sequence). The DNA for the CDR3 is TGTGCCAGCAGCCCCGGGACAGGGGGGAACACTGAAGCTTTCTTT. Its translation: CASSPGTGGNTEAFF.

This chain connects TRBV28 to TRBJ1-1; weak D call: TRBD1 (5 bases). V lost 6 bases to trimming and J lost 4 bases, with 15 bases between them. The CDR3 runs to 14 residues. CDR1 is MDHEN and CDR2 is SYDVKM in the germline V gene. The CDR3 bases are TGTGCCAGCAGGCAGGGTTTTTTGGGCACTGAAGCTTTCTTT. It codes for CASRQGFLGTEAFF.

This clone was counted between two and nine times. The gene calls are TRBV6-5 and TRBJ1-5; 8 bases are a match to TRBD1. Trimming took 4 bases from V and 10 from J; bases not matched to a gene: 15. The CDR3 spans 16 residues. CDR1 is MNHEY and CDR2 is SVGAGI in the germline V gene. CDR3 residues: CASSSTGTGGLSPQHF. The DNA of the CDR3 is TGTGCCAGCAGTTCGACCGGGACAGGTGGACTCAGTCCCCAGCATTTT.

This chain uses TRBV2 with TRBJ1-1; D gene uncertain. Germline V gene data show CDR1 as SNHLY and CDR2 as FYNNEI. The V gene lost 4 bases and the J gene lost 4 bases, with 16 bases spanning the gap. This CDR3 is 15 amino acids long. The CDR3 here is CASSALGWTLTEAFF. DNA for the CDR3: TGTGCCAGCAGTGCCCTCGGTTGGACTCTCACTGAAGCTTTCTTT.

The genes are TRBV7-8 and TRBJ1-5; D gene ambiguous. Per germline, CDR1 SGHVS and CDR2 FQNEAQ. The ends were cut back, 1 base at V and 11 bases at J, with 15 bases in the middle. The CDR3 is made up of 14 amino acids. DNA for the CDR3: TGTGCCAGCAGCTTAGTCGACCGGGGTCTTGCCCAGCATTTT. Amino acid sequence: CASSLVDRGLAQHF. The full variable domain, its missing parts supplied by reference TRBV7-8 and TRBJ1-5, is GAGVSQSPRYKVAKRGQDVALRCDPISGHVSLFWYQQALGQGPEFLTYFQNEAQLDKSGLPSDRFFAERPEGSVSTLKIQRTQQEDSAVYLCASSLVDRGLAQHFGDGTRLSIL.

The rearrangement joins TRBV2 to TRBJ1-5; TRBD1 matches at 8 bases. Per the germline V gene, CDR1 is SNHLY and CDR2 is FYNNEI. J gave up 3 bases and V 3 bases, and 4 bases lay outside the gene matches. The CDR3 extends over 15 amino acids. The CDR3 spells CASSEGQANNQPQHF. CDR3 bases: TGTGCCAGCAGTGAGGGACAGGCAAACAATCAGCCCCAGCATTTT.

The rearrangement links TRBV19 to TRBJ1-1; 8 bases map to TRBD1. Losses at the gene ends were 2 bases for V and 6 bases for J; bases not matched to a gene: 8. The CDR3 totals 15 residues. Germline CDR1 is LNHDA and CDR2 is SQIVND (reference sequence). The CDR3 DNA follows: TGTGCCAGTAGTATATACGGACAGGGTTTCGCTGAAGCTTTCTTT. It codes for CASSIYGQGFAEAFF.

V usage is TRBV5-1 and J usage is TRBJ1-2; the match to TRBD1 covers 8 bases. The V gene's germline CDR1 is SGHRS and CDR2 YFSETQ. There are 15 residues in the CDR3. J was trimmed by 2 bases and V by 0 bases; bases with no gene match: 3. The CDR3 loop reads CASSLDYRGNYGYTF. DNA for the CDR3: TGCGCCAGCAGCTTGGACTACAGGGGGAACTATGGCTACACCTTC.

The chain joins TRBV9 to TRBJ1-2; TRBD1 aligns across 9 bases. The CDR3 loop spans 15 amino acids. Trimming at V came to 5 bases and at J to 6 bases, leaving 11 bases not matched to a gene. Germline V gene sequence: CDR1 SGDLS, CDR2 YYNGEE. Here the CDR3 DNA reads TGTGCCAGCAGTCGGAGGGGACAGGGTTTAGATGGCTACACCTTC. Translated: CASSRRGQGLDGYTF.

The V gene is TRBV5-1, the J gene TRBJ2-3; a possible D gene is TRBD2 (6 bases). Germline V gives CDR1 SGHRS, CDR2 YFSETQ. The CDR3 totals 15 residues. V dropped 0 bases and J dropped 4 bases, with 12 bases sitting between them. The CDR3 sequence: CASSLEVAASDTQYF. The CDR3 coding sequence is TGCGCCAGCAGCTTGGAGGTAGCGGCTTCAGATACGCAGTATTTT. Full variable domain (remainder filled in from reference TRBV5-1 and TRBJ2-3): KAGVTQTPRYLIKTRGQQVTLSCSPISGHRSVSWYQQTPGQGLQFLFEYFSETQRNKGNFPGRFSGRQFSNSRSEMNVSTLELGDSALYLCASSLEVAASDTQYFGPGTRLTVL.

The DNA of the CDR3 is TGTGCCAGCAGCACAGGGGTTATGAACACTGAAGCTTTCTTT. Its protein product is CASSTGVMNTEAFF. V gene TRBV2 combines with J gene TRBJ1-1; 7 nucleotides match TRBD1. Germline V gene lookup returns CDR1 SNHLY and CDR2 FYNNEI. After removal of 6 bases from V and 0 bases from J, the junction contained 4 bases not matched to a gene. This CDR3 has 14 amino acids.

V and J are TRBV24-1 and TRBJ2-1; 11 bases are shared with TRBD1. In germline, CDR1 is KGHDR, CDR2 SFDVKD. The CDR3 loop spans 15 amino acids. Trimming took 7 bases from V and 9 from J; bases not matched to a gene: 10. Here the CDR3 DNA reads TGTGCCACCAGCCCCCGGGACAGGGGGGAGAGTGAGCAGTTCTTC. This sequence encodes CATSPRDRGESEQFF.

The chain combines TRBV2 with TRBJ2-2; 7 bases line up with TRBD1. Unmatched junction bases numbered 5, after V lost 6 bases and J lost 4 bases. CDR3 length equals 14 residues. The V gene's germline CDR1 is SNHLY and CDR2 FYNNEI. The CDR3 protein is CASSRQGFTGELFF. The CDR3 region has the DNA TGTGCCAGCAGCCGACAGGGATTCACCGGGGAGCTGTTTTTT.

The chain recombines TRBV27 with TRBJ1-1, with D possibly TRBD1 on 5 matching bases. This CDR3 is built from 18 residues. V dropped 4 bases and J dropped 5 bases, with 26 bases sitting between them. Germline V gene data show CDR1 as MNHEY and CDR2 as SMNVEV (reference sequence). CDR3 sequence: CASSSGIREGIPGTEAFF. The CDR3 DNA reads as TGTGCCAGCAGTTCAGGTATCAGGGAAGGGATCCCAGGGACTGAAGCTTTCTTT.

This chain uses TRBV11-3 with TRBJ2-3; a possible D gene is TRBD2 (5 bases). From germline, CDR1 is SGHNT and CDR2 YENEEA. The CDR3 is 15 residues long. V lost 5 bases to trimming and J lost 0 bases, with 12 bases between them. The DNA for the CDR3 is TGTGCCAGCAGCCCGAACCCGGGGAGCACAGATACGCAGTATTTT. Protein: CASSPNPGSTDTQYF.

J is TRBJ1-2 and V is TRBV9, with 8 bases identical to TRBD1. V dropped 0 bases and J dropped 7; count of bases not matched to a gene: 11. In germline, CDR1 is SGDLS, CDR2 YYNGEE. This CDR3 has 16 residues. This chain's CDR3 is CASSVVAADRVAGYTF. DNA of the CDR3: TGTGCCAGCAGCGTAGTCGCGGCGGACAGGGTTGCTGGCTACACCTTC.